Listed below are T cell receptor beta chains from one sample, sequenced in a study of T cell changes during pregnancy in multiple sclerosis. TCRdb's table, derived via immunoSEQ multiplex PCR, lists solely in-frame clones and lacks some. This sample carries roughly 73,000 clones, approximately 94% of them seen once, and the ten largest clones take approximately 2%. The material was peripheral blood, obtained in the second trimester of pregnancy. These receptors originate from a female donor in good health, enrolled as a control in a pregnancy study. The CDR3 runs from the conserved cysteine through the conserved F or W. Fields, in order: D gene, J gene, clone size, V gene, CDR3 DNA, CDR3 protein. D genes are given only for firm matches. Not every row has a clone size; where given, it reads once, few, many or a size class.

. | TRBJ1-6 | . | TRBV4-2 | TGTGCCAGCAGCCCCTATCAGGGTCGGGATTCACCCCTCCACTTT | CASSPYQGRDSPLHF
TRBD2 | TRBJ2-1 | . | TRBV7-2 | TGTGCCAGCAGCGAACAGCGGGGTGATTTTGGGAATGAGCAGTTCTTC | CASSEQRGDFGNEQFF
. | TRBJ2-2 | . | TRBV7-9 | TGTGCCAGCCTTGGTCTATGGTCAGGAACAACCGGGGAGCTGTTTTTT | CASLGLWSGTTGELFF
. | TRBJ1-6 | . | TRBV5-8 | TGTGCCAGCAGCTTGCGAGGGGGAAATTCACCCCTCCACTTT | CASSLRGGNSPLHF
. | TRBJ2-5 | . | TRBV2 | TGTGCCAGCAGGGGGCCATCTCGGGAGACCCAGTACTTC | CASRGPSRETQYF
TRBD1 | TRBJ2-2 | . | TRBV4-1 | TGCGCCAGCAGCCACTCGCTGCCGGGACAGGGCACCGGGGAGCTGTTTTTT | CASSHSLPGQGTGELFF
TRBD1 | TRBJ2-5 | . | TRBV6-1 | TGTGCCAGCAGTGCCGACAGGGCGCGAGAGACCCAGTACTTC | CASSADRARETQYF
. | TRBJ1-2 | . | TRBV19 | TGTGCCAGTAGATCCCGACGGGCGGGGGCCAGCTATGGCTACACCTTC | CASRSRRAGASYGYTF
. | TRBJ1-1 | once | TRBV18 | TGTGCCAGCTCACCACGGGCCGGAGGGGCTGAAGCTTTCTTT | CASSPRAGGAEAFF
TRBD2 | TRBJ2-3 | once | TRBV11-3 | TGTGCCAGCAGCCCGCTACCTTCTTCTAGCGGGATCACAGATACGCAGTATTTT | CASSPLPSSSGITDTQYF
TRBD1 | TRBJ1-5 | . | TRBV19 | TGTGCCAGTAGTCGGACAGGGACGGTAGTTGAGCGCAATCAGCCCCAGCATTTT | CASSRTGTVVERNQPQHF
. | TRBJ2-7 | . | TRBV7-6 | TGTGCCAGCAGCCCACGAGGGAGGGGGGGAAAATACGAGCAGTACTTC | CASSPRGRGGKYEQYF
TRBD2 | TRBJ2-7 | . | TRBV9 | TGTGCCAGCAGCGTTAGCGGGGGGTACTCCTACGAGCAGTACTTC | CASSVSGGYSYEQYF
. | TRBJ2-1 | . | TRBV28 | TGTGCCAGCAGTTTATCTAGCGCGTACAATGAGCAGTTCTTC | CASSLSSAYNEQFF
TRBD1 | TRBJ2-3 | . | TRBV20-1 | TGCAGTGCTCTACAGGGGGATACGCAGTATTTT | CSALQGDTQYF
TRBD2 | TRBJ2-7 | . | TRBV19 | TGTGCCAGTTCTGGGACTAGCGGGGGGGCGAAGCAGTACTTC | CASSGTSGGAKQYF
. | TRBJ2-5 | . | TRBV5-6 | TGTGCCAGCAACCAGGGGGGCGAGACCCAGTACTTC | CASNQGGETQYF
TRBD1 | TRBJ2-5 | . | TRBV6-1 | TGTGCCAGCGGACAGGGGGGGGTCCTGGGGACCCAGTACTTC | CASGQGGVLGTQYF
TRBD1 | TRBJ1-5 | . | TRBV11-1 | TGTGCCAGCAGCCTGCTACAGGGGCAGCCCCAGCATTTT | CASSLLQGQPQHF
. | TRBJ1-1 | once | TRBV20-1 | TGCAGTGCTGGGGGGGTGGCTGAAGCTTTCTTT | CSAGGVAEAFF
. | TRBJ2-7 | . | TRBV28 | TGTGCCAGCAGGGGCCCCCTAGCGATGGGCGAGCAGTACTTC | CASRGPLAMGEQYF
. | TRBJ1-1 | . | TRBV28 | TGTGCCAGCCCGGTCGCCGGTTTGAACACTGAAGCTTTCTTT | CASPVAGLNTEAFF
TRBD1 | TRBJ1-2 | . | TRBV7-2 | TGTGCCAGCAGCTTAGCGTCAGGGGGACCGGTCGGCGGCTACACCTTC | CASSLASGGPVGGYTF
. | TRBJ2-3 | . | TRBV5-1 | TGCGCCAGCAGCCCGGCGGTTAGCGGACCCACAGATACGCAGTATTTT | CASSPAVSGPTDTQYF
TRBD1 | TRBJ1-5 | . | TRBV5-1 | TGCGCCAGCAGCCTCGGGACAGGTTTAAATCAGCCCCAGCATTTT | CASSLGTGLNQPQHF
. | TRBJ1-1 | . | TRBV9 | TGTGCCAGCAGCGGGGGGGGGTCGAACACTGAAGCTTTCTTT | CASSGGGSNTEAFF
. | TRBJ2-3 | few | TRBV6-5 | TGTGCCAGCAGCAAACTTGGAGATACGCAGTATTTT | CASSKLGDTQYF
TRBD2 | TRBJ2-1 | . | TRBV9 | TGTGCCAGCAGCCCCCGGGGCGGGGGGGCAACCGAGCAGTTCTTC | CASSPRGGGATEQFF
TRBD1 | TRBJ1-6 | . | TRBV13 | TGTGCCAGCACTTCCCGGGACAGTAATTCACCCCTCCACTTT | CASTSRDSNSPLHF
TRBD1 | TRBJ1-2 | . | TRBV18 | TGTGCCAGCTCCCCCGGGACAGACTATGGCTACACCTTC | CASSPGTDYGYTF
. | TRBJ1-4 | once | TRBV9 | TGTGCCAGCAGCGCGGAACAGTCAACTAATGAAAAACTGTTTTTT | CASSAEQSTNEKLFF
. | TRBJ2-7 | . | TRBV20-1 | TGCAGTGCTAGTAGAGGTTACGAGCAGTACTTC | CSASRGYEQYF
. | TRBJ1-2 | . | TRBV7-9 | TGTGCCAGCAGCTCCTCTCGGGATGTCTTCCCCCAGAACTATGGCTACACCTTC | CASSSSRDVFPQNYGYTF
. | TRBJ2-3 | . | TRBV6-4 | TGTGCCGGCGTTCCAGGAGATACGCAGTATTTT | CAGVPGDTQYF
TRBD2 | TRBJ2-2 | . | TRBV14 | TGTGCCAGCAGCCTGCGGAGCGGGGGGCAAAACACCGGGGAGCTGTTTTTT | CASSLRSGGQNTGELFF
. | TRBJ1-5 | . | TRBV4-3 | TGCGCCAGCAGCCCAGGGTGGGGGCCGGGGCAGCCCCAGCATTTT | CASSPGWGPGQPQHF
. | TRBJ1-2 | once | TRBV5-4 | TGTGCCAGCAGCAGAACCGGGACAATGGGCTATGGCTACACCTTC | CASSRTGTMGYGYTF
. | TRBJ2-7 | . | TRBV4-1 | TGCGCCAGCAGCCAAGTGGTGGGCACCACCTACGAGCAGTACTTC | CASSQVVGTTYEQYF
. | TRBJ2-5 | . | TRBV5-5 | TGTGCCAGCAGCTTGGGGACAGCTGAGCCCAAAGAGACCCAGTACTTC | CASSLGTAEPKETQYF
. | TRBJ2-3 | . | TRBV6-7 | TGTGCCAGCAGTTACGTTTCGACTAGGCAATTCACAGATACGCAGTATTTT | CASSYVSTRQFTDTQYF
. | TRBJ1-2 | . | TRBV5-8 | TGTGCCAGCAGGCAGACAGTTGGCTACACCTTC | CASRQTVGYTF
TRBD2 | TRBJ2-5 | . | TRBV5-4 | TGTGCCAGCAGCTTGACCGGGGGGGAGGGGACCCAGTACTTC | CASSLTGGEGTQYF
TRBD1 | TRBJ1-6 | . | TRBV6-1 | TGTGCCAGCAGTAAGACAGGGATCTATAATTCACCCCTCCACTTT | CASSKTGIYNSPLHF
TRBD2 | TRBJ2-2 | . | TRBV5-1 | TGCGCCAGCAGCGTCCTAGCGGGGGGAAACACCGGGGAGCTGTTTTTT | CASSVLAGGNTGELFF
. | TRBJ1-2 | few | TRBV29-1 | TGCAGCGTTGTCTCCACAGCTAACTATGGCTACACCTTC | CSVVSTANYGYTF
. | TRBJ1-5 | . | TRBV27 | TGTGCCAGCAGTTACCGGACAGGCAATCAGCCCCAGCATTTT | CASSYRTGNQPQHF
. | TRBJ2-6 | once | TRBV11-2 | TGTGCCAGCAGCTCCTTGAGAGGGAAGGACGTCCTGACTTTC | CASSSLRGKDVLTF
. | TRBJ1-4 | . | TRBV6-5 | TGTGCCAGCAGTTACGGGGCCGTTAATGAAAAACTGTTTTTT | CASSYGAVNEKLFF
. | TRBJ2-1 | . | TRBV2 | TGTGCCAGCAGTGAAACCTCAGGGTGGGATGAGCAGTTCTTC | CASSETSGWDEQFF
. | TRBJ2-2 | once | TRBV9 | TGTGCCAGCAGCGTAGTGGCAGGGCCGGTCGCTGGGGAGCTGTTTTTT | CASSVVAGPVAGELFF
TRBD1 | TRBJ1-4 | . | TRBV4-3 | TGCGCCAGCAGCCCCGGACAGGGATCACGAAAACTGTTTTTT | CASSPGQGSRKLFF
. | TRBJ1-5 | . | TRBV5-4 | TGTGCCAGCAGCTTGGGTCCGAATCAGCCCCAGCATTTT | CASSLGPNQPQHF
. | TRBJ2-3 | . | TRBV19 | TGTGCCAGTAGTATCATCCGGCAGGCGGGAGATACGCAGTATTTT | CASSIIRQAGDTQYF
. | TRBJ1-2 | few | TRBV25-1 | TGTGCCAGCAGTGACCCCGGGACATTAACGGATGGCTACACCTTC | CASSDPGTLTDGYTF
. | TRBJ1-1 | once | TRBV11-2 | TGTGCCAGCAGCCCGGGACTGATGAACACTGAAGCTTTCTTT | CASSPGLMNTEAFF
. | TRBJ2-1 | . | TRBV4-3 | TGCGCCAGCAGCCAAGATAGTAGACTGCGGGGTGAGCAGTTCTTC | CASSQDSRLRGEQFF
. | TRBJ1-4 | . | TRBV30 | TGTGCCTGGAGTGGTTTCAGTAATGAAAAACTGTTTTTT | CAWSGFSNEKLFF
TRBD2 | TRBJ2-1 | . | TRBV2 | TGTGCCAGCAGTAAGGCGGGGGTCTACAATGAGCAGTTCTTC | CASSKAGVYNEQFF
TRBD1 | TRBJ2-3 | few | TRBV27 | TGTGCCAGCAGTCCAGGGGGCGGCCCTAGCACAGATACGCAGTATTTT | CASSPGGGPSTDTQYF
TRBD1 | TRBJ2-1 | . | TRBV5-1 | TGCGCCAGCAGCTCGGGACAGGTCAAGGGCTCCAATGAGCAGTTCTTC | CASSSGQVKGSNEQFF